These 18 T cell receptor beta chains were sequenced from one sample in a study of tumor-infiltrating lymphocytes in localized non-small cell lung cancer. Generated by immunoSEQ multiplex PCR, the TCRdb table keeps only in-frame clones and is missing some. The sample lists fewer than 20,000 clones, 73% occurring once. Sequenced material: lung tumor tissue. These receptors were collected from a human donor with non-small cell lung cancer.

This clone was recorded only once. The chain uses TRBV7-8 and TRBJ1-1, with TRBD1 matching 7 bases. The CDR3 totals 14 residues. The germline CDR1 and CDR2 sequences are SGHVS and FQNEAQ. Losses at the gene ends were 3 bases for V and 5 bases for J; bases not matched to a gene: 6. The CDR3 coding sequence is TGTGCCAGCAGCTTTCAACAGGGGAGTACTGAAGCTTTCTTT. Translating gives CASSFQQGSTEAFF.

The chain carries TRBV29-1 and TRBJ2-7; TRBD2 agrees at 7 bases. The V gene's germline CDR1 is SQVTM and CDR2 ANQGSEA. V lost 4 bases, J lost 7 bases, and 10 bases stayed unmatched. The CDR3 has 13 residues. This CDR3 is CSVVSWEGGEQYF. The CDR3 nucleotides read TGCAGCGTTGTGTCATGGGAGGGTGGGGAGCAGTACTTC.

This chain links TRBV4-2 with TRBJ2-7, with D possibly being TRBD1 (6 bases). The CDR3 runs 17 residues. Looked up from germline, CDR1 is LGHNA and CDR2 is YNFKEQ. The V gene lost 2 bases and the J gene lost 2 bases, with 19 bases spanning the gap. The CDR3 nucleotides are TGTGCCAGCAGCCAAAACATCAGGCAGGGGAATCCCTACGAGCAGTACTTC. Translation gives CASSQNIRQGNPYEQYF.

This clone was picked up a small number of times. The rearrangement uses TRBV28 and TRBJ2-7, with D perhaps TRBD1 or TRBD2 (5 bases each). This CDR3 has 13 residues. In germline, CDR1 is MDHEN, CDR2 SYDVKM. V lost 8 bases and J lost 7, with 18 bases in between. CDR3 nucleotide sequence: TGTGCCAGCTGGGACGGGAATGAGTATGAGCAGTACTTC. Its translation is CASWDGNEYEQYF.

This clone was found once. CDR3 DNA: TGCGCCAGCAGCAAACTTCAGGGGATAGGGGATCAGCCCCAGCATTTT. This encodes CASSKLQGIGDQPQHF. The chain couples TRBV10-1 to TRBJ1-5, with D possibly matching TRBD1 (6 bases). Trimming stripped 6 bases from V and 5 bases from J, with 20 bases between. This CDR3 has 16 residues. Germline CDR1 reads WNHNN; CDR2 reads SYGVQD (reference sequence).

The rearrangement uses TRBV28 and TRBJ1-1, with a tentative D call TRBD1 (5 bases). This CDR3 has 15 residues. Trimming took off 2 bases at V and 2 bases at J, with 12 bases between the two ends. Per the germline V gene, CDR1 is MDHEN and CDR2 is SYDVKM. CDR3 sequence reads: CASSLLGRVNTEAFF. The CDR3 DNA reads as TGTGCCAGCAGTTTACTTGGCAGGGTAAACACTGAAGCTTTCTTT.

V usage is TRBV6-1 and J usage is TRBJ2-1, with 11 positions matching TRBD2. With 3 bases clipped from V and 7 bases from J, the junction kept 5 bases outside the gene matches. CDR1 and CDR2 from the germline V gene are MNHNS and SASEGT. CDR3 length: 15 amino acids. The chain's CDR3 is CASSDGGTSGNEQFF. The CDR3 DNA reads TGTGCCAGCAGTGATGGCGGGACTAGCGGTAATGAGCAGTTCTTC.

This chain connects TRBV19 to TRBJ2-3; no reliable D call. The germline V and J ends were trimmed by 5 bases and 1 base, with 4 bases remaining between them. Germline V gives CDR1 LNHDA, CDR2 SQIVND (reference sequence). This CDR3 spans 12 amino acids. CDR3 sequence reads: CASSFGTDTQYF. CDR3 coding DNA: TGTGCCAGTAGTTTCGGCACAGATACGCAGTATTTT. The full variable domain, in which reference TRBV19 and TRBJ2-3 provide the parts outside the CDR3, is DGGITQSPKYLFRKEGQNVTLSCEQNLNHDAMYWYRQDPGQGLRLIYYSQIVNDFQKGDIAEGYSVSREKKESFPLTVTSAQKNPTAFYLCASSFGTDTQYFGPGTRLTVL.

This chain uses TRBV25-1 with TRBJ2-3; D is unclear. The V gene's germline CDR1 is MGHDK and CDR2 SYGVNS. Deletions cut 5 bases from V and 5 bases from J, with 11 bases between. The CDR3 length is 13 residues. Written as DNA, the CDR3 is TGTGCCAGCAGTACTGAAAACCTAGATACGCAGTATTTT. The encoded protein is CASSTENLDTQYF.

A word on this clone: The sample has other DNA sequences that encode this CDR3 too. This rearrangement joins TRBV5-5 to TRBJ1-5; TRBD1 aligns across 8 bases. J gave up 5 bases and V 0 bases, and 4 bases lay outside the gene matches. Germline-derived CDR1 and CDR2 are SGHKS and YYEKEE (reference sequence). There are 15 residues in the CDR3. CDR3 nucleotide sequence: TGTGCCAGCAGCTTGGTACCAGGGGGCGATCAGCCCCAGCATTTT. This sequence encodes CASSLVPGGDQPQHF.

The rearrangement joins TRBV7-2 to TRBJ2-1; tentatively, D is TRBD1 or TRBD2 (6 bases each). The germline CDR1 and CDR2 sequences are SGHTA and FQGNSA. The V end was cut by 5 bases, the J end by 4 bases, with 21 bases between. There are 17 residues in the CDR3. In DNA form, the CDR3 reads TGTGCCAGCAGCCCGGAGGGGAGAAGACAGGCTTACAATGAGCAGTTCTTC. Its protein is CASSPEGRRQAYNEQFF.

V usage is TRBV19 and J usage is TRBJ2-2; D remains unclear. This CDR3 region has 13 residues. V lost 6 bases and J lost 3, with 8 bases in between. Looked up from germline, CDR1 is LNHDA and CDR2 is SQIVND (reference sequence). The CDR3 bases are TGTGCCAGTAGCCTCACTTACACCGGGGAGCTGTTTTTT. Translating gives CASSLTYTGELFF.

The chain joins TRBV5-1 to TRBJ1-1; weak D call: TRBD1 (5 bases). The V end lost 1 base, the J end lost 5 bases, and 9 bases lay between the germline ends. Germline CDR1 reads SGHRS; CDR2 reads YFSETQ. The CDR3 has 13 residues. This CDR3 is CASSLLGETEAFF. The CDR3 nucleotides read TGCGCCAGCAGCTTGTTGGGGGAGACTGAAGCTTTCTTT.

This chain links TRBV6-1 with TRBJ1-6; perhaps TRBD1 as D (6 bases). Deletions cut 5 bases from V and 0 bases from J, with 17 bases between. CDR1 and CDR2 from the germline V gene are MNHNS and SASEGT. The CDR3 is made up of 18 amino acids. CDR3 sequence reads: CASSQELQGGSYNSPLHF. CDR3 bases: TGTGCCAGCAGTCAAGAATTACAGGGAGGCTCCTATAATTCACCCCTCCACTTT.

The chain employs TRBV9 and TRBJ2-7; unclear D gene. Germline V gene sequence: CDR1 SGDLS, CDR2 YYNGEE. The CDR3 is made up of 13 amino acids. Trimming cost V 0 bases and J 6 bases, with 10 bases left between them. The CDR3 DNA reads TGTGCCAGCAGCGTAGAGGGATGGGGCGAGCAGTACTTC. This codes for CASSVEGWGEQYF.

This clone was detected a few times. The J gene is TRBJ1-5, the V gene TRBV15; 9 positions match TRBD1. Trimming removed 8 bases from V and 5 bases from J; junction bases left unmatched: 7. CDR3 length: 14 amino acids. Looked up from germline, CDR1 is LNHNV and CDR2 is YYDKDF (reference sequence). DNA of the CDR3: TGTGCCACCTCATCCGGGACAGGGTATCAGCCCCAGCATTTT. It specifies CATSSGTGYQPQHF.

In this sample, this clone turned up a few times. This chain connects TRBV9 to TRBJ1-1; D unclear. The CDR3 is 13 residues long. The V gene's germline CDR1 is SGDLS and CDR2 YYNGEE. Between the trimmed V and J ends, which lost 6 bases and 1 base, there was a span of 10 bases. The CDR3 sequence is CASNQRGNTEAFF. The DNA of the CDR3 is TGTGCCAGCAACCAACGGGGGAACACTGAAGCTTTCTTT.

The chain employs TRBV5-8 and TRBJ1-2, with D possibly matching TRBD1 (6 bases). Between the trimmed V and J ends, which lost 2 bases and 0 bases, there was a span of 8 bases. This CDR3 region has 14 residues. Looked up from germline, CDR1 is SGHTS and CDR2 is YDEGEE. This CDR3 reads CASSLRTANYGYTF. The CDR3 DNA follows: TGTGCCAGCAGCTTACGGACAGCTAACTATGGCTACACCTTC.